This T cell receptor (beta chain) stems from a study of control samples from healthy donors and cancer patients. The CDR3 totals 14 residues. Germline V lookup: CDR1 LNHNV, CDR2 YYDKDF (reference sequence). V lost 5 bases and J lost 4, with 14 bases in between. The assay was immunoSEQ multiplex PCR, and TCRdb's table has in-frame clones only and misses some. The top ten clones hold under 30% of a sample with roughly 41,000 clones, approximately 94% of them seen once. The chain carries TRBV15 and TRBJ1-1; no firm D call. Source material: blood. This TCR came from a man aged 55 to 70 in good health. The CDR3 loop reads CATSPRASGTEAFF. In DNA, the CDR3 is TGTGCCACCAGCCCCCGGGCCTCCGGCACTGAAGCTTTCTTT.